These T cell receptor beta chains were read from a single sample in a study of T cell repertoires in cytomegalovirus infection. TCRdb reprocessed the reads via MiXCR and lists one record per CDR3 protein. This table has 680,000 or so distinct CDR3 sequences, roughly a third appearing once. These receptors' antigens are unknown. The material was cultured PBMCs, obtained from culture after CMV antigen stimulation. These receptors were collected from a human donor in good health (CMV status not recorded). Some clones in this sample may be carry-over from other donors' samples. The CDR3 runs from the conserved cysteine through the conserved F or W. A D gene is named only where the DNA matches it firmly. A row's size may be missing; if present it is once, few, many or a size class.

TRBJ2-7 | - | TRBV12-3/TRBV12-4 | 11 | - | TGTGCCAGCAGCTATGGACAGGAGCAGTACTTC | CASSYGQEQYF
TRBJ1-1 | - | TRBV6-1 | 14 | - | TGTGCCAGCATTCTACGCCAGGGGAACACTGAAGCTTTCTTT | CASILRQGNTEAFF
TRBJ1-2 | - | TRBV24-1 | 13 | - | TGTGCCACCAGTGATTCGGGACTTGATGGCTACACCTTC | CATSDSGLDGYTF
TRBJ1-3 | - | TRBV6-6 | 15 | few | TGTGCCAGCAGTTACCCCGGGACGGACGGAAACACCATATATTTT | CASSYPGTDGNTIYF
TRBJ2-7 | - | TRBV12-3/TRBV12-4 | 14 | - | TGTGCCAGCACCCTTGAAGACAATACCTACGAGCAGTACTTC | CASTLEDNTYEQYF
TRBJ1-5 | - | TRBV7-9 | 14 | - | TGTGCCAGCAGCTTTAGCCCGCACAATCAGCCCCAGCATTTT | CASSFSPHNQPQHF
TRBJ2-7 | TRBD2 | TRBV5-1 | 14 | - | TGCGCCAGCAGCTTGACTAGCGGCGGGGGGGAGCAGTACTTC | CASSLTSGGGEQYF
TRBJ1-6 | - | TRBV7-4 | 15 | - | TGTGCCAGCAGCCCCCGGAAGGGTTTTAATTCACCCCTCCACTTT | CASSPRKGFNSPLHF
TRBJ1-2 | - | TRBV15 | 14 | - | TGTGCCACCAGCAGAGATGACGGAAACTATGGCTACACCTTC | CATSRDDGNYGYTF
TRBJ2-5 | - | TRBV7-2 | 14 | - | TGTGCCAGCAGCTTAAACAGGCGCCAAGAGACCCAGTACTTC | CASSLNRRQETQYF
TRBJ2-3 | - | TRBV7-2 | 17 | many | TGTGCCAGCAGCCCACGACCAGGCGGTCCCCTCACAGATACGCAGTATTTT | CASSPRPGGPLTDTQYF
TRBJ1-1 | - | TRBV7-2 | 14 | many | TGTGCCAGCAGCTGGGGGCCGGTGAACACTGAAGCTTTCTTT | CASSWGPVNTEAFF
TRBJ2-2 | - | TRBV2 | 17 | - | TGTGCCAGCAGTGAAGGATGGGGGAATACGAACACCGGGGAGCTGTTTTTT | CASSEGWGNTNTGELFF
TRBJ1-4 | - | TRBV18 | 14 | - | TGTGCCAGCTCCACAATCCAGGTCCGGGAAAAACTGTTTTTT | CASSTIQVREKLFF
TRBJ2-5 | TRBD1 | TRBV19 | 17 | few | TGTGCCAGTAGTACCTGGGGACAGGGGGCGATTTGGGAGACCCAGTACTTC | CASSTWGQGAIWETQYF
TRBJ2-7 | - | TRBV27 | 13 | - | TGTGCCAGCACCGGGACGTCCGGCTACGAGCAGTACTTC | CASTGTSGYEQYF
TRBJ1-2 | - | TRBV12-3/TRBV12-4 | 13 | - | TGTGCCAGCAGTTTTTCGGGGGGCGATGGCTACACCTTC | CASSFSGGDGYTF
TRBJ2-7 | - | TRBV7-6 | 15 | few | TGTGCCAGCAGCTTCGCGCAAAACTTACGTGGTGAGCAGTACTTC | CASSFAQNLRGEQYF
TRBJ2-2 | TRBD1 | TRBV10-3 | 13 | - | TGTGCCATCGGACAGGGAATATCCGGGGAGCTGTTTTTT | CAIGQGISGELFF
TRBJ2-7 | TRBD2 | TRBV7-6 | 15 | few | TGTGCCAGCAGCCCCTCGGCTAGCGGGAGGGGTGAGCAGTACTTC | CASSPSASGRGEQYF
TRBJ2-7 | - | TRBV7-8 | 15 | few | TGTGCCAGCTCCAACATTGGTTCAGGGAACTACGAGCAGTACTTC | CASSNIGSGNYEQYF
TRBJ2-5 | TRBD2 | TRBV7-2 | 15 | many | TGTGCCAGCAGACCCCCGGGACTAGGGCTCGAGACCCAGTACTTC | CASRPPGLGLETQYF
TRBJ2-5 | - | TRBV24-1 | 13 | few | TGTGCCACCAGTGATCCTGATCAAGAGACCCAGTACTTC | CATSDPDQETQYF
TRBJ2-7 | - | TRBV5-4 | 15 | - | TGTGCCAGCAGCTTGGACTTAGCGGAGGGCTACGAGCAGTACTTC | CASSLDLAEGYEQYF
TRBJ1-2 | - | TRBV11-2 | 15 | - | TGTGCCAGCAGCTTAAGGTCGGCAGGAATCTATGGCTACACCTTC | CASSLRSAGIYGYTF
TRBJ2-7 | - | TRBV9 | 13 | - | TGTGCCAGCAGCCCCCCCCGTGAGGCCGAGCAGTACTTC | CASSPPREAEQYF
TRBJ2-1 | - | TRBV6-1 | 16 | - | TGTGCCAGCAGTGAAGCGCTTCGGAGACTAAGCCCTGAGCAGTTCTTC | CASSEALRRLSPEQFF
TRBJ1-5 | - | TRBV18 | 16 | - | TGTGCCAGCTCACCACGGGGGGAAGGGGGCAATCAGCCCCAGCATTTT | CASSPRGEGGNQPQHF
TRBJ2-2 | - | TRBV4-3 | 13 | once | TGCGCCAGCAGCCAAGATGGGGGAGGGGAGCTGTTTTTT | CASSQDGGGELFF
TRBJ1-4 | - | TRBV7-2 | 14 | - | TGTGCCAGCAGCTCCGAGGCGGGCCGAGGGAAACTGTTTTTT | CASSSEAGRGKLFF
TRBJ2-3 | - | TRBV10-3 | 16 | once | TGTGCCATCAGTGAGTCCGGCTCCCCCGGCCCAGATACGCAGTATTTT | CAISESGSPGPDTQYF